In its sample, the clone carrying this TCR beta chain ranks as medium-sized. Its antigen is unidentified. No patient received treatment before thyroid surgery. Source study methods: To classify distant metastasis in papillary thyroid cancer, a model was built from CDR3 differences across clinicopathological groups. TCRdb re-called the PCR reads through MiXCR. The V and J calls and clone size come from TCRdb's table, not from the authors' own analysis. The repertoire holds roughly 13,000 clones, about 25% seen once, with 11% in the top ten. Germline V gene data show CDR1 as MDHEN and CDR2 as SYDVKM. The CDR3 contains 13 residues. Germline trimming cut 1 base from V and 11 bases from J; bases unmatched to any gene: 3. The sample originates from a study of metastatic and nonmetastatic thyroid tumors. Background on the study: Samples came from malignant and benign thyroid patients, and repertoires were compared across blood and tumor or nodule tissue.

Study-level points and caveats: Versus benign nodules, malignant thyroid tumors reportedly had significantly higher TCR beta diversity, in blood and tumor.

The sequencing sample was made of tumor tissue. The rearrangement links TRBV28 to TRBJ1-4; 8 bases match TRBD1. The receptor comes from a female donor with papillary thyroid cancer or a benign thyroid nodule (not recorded which). Some clones in this sample may be carry-over from other donors' samples. The CDR3 is CASSLLQGGKLFF. The CDR3 DNA reads as TGTGCCAGCAGTTTATTACAGGGGGGGAAACTGTTTTTT.